This is a list of T cell receptor beta chains from one sample in a study of circulating and synovial CD4+ cells in juvenile arthritis. The repertoire was sequenced with immunoSEQ multiplex PCR; TCRdb's copy has only in-frame clones and lacks some. In the table there are tens of thousands of clones, 90% to 95% of which are singletons. The sequenced sample consisted of CD4+ T cells from blood. These receptors were obtained from a human donor with juvenile idiopathic arthritis. CDR3s include the opening cysteine and the closing phenylalanine or tryptophan. A D gene is named only where the DNA matches it firmly. The size field is filled for only some rows; it gives once, few, many or a size class.

v_call: TRBV9
clone_size: .
cdr3_length: 17
j_call: TRBJ2-7
d_call: TRBD1
cdr3_aa: CASSPRTGDYPGYEQYF
cdr3_nt: TGTGCCAGCAGCCCCCGGACAGGGGACTATCCGGGCTACGAGCAGTACTTC

v_call: TRBV19
clone_size: .
cdr3_length: 15
j_call: TRBJ1-2
d_call: TRBD1
cdr3_aa: CASRSWTGTNYGYTF
cdr3_nt: TGTGCCAGTAGAAGTTGGACAGGAACTAACTATGGCTACACCTTC

v_call: TRBV10-3
clone_size: .
cdr3_length: 18
j_call: TRBJ2-6
d_call: TRBD1
cdr3_aa: CAISESPTGHSGANVLTF
cdr3_nt: TGTGCCATCAGTGAGTCCCCGACAGGGCACTCTGGGGCCAACGTCCTGACTTTC

v_call: TRBV9
clone_size: .
cdr3_length: 14
j_call: TRBJ1-2
d_call: .
cdr3_aa: CASSQDDSGLGYTF
cdr3_nt: TGTGCCAGCAGCCAGGATGACTCAGGGTTGGGCTACACCTTC

v_call: TRBV10-3
clone_size: .
cdr3_length: 17
j_call: TRBJ2-6
d_call: .
cdr3_aa: CAISGSLGSSGANVLTF
cdr3_nt: TGTGCCATCAGTGGGAGTCTGGGGAGCTCTGGGGCCAACGTCCTGACTTTC

v_call: TRBV19
clone_size: .
cdr3_length: 15
j_call: TRBJ1-2
d_call: .
cdr3_aa: CASRLTPTDNYGYTF
cdr3_nt: TGTGCCAGTAGACTGACCCCGACAGATAACTATGGCTACACCTTC

v_call: TRBV19
clone_size: .
cdr3_length: 13
j_call: TRBJ1-2
d_call: .
cdr3_aa: CASSRGRPGGYTF
cdr3_nt: TGTGCCAGTAGTAGAGGACGGCCGGGGGGCTACACCTTC

v_call: TRBV7-9
clone_size: .
cdr3_length: 14
j_call: TRBJ1-3
d_call: .
cdr3_aa: CASLMGLAGNTIYF
cdr3_nt: TGTGCCAGCCTGATGGGCCTGGCTGGAAACACCATATATTTT

v_call: TRBV9
clone_size: .
cdr3_length: 14
j_call: TRBJ2-3
d_call: .
cdr3_aa: CASSVETGGDTQYF
cdr3_nt: TGTGCCAGCAGCGTCGAGACAGGTGGAGATACGCAGTATTTT

v_call: TRBV29-1
clone_size: .
cdr3_length: 14
j_call: TRBJ2-3
d_call: .
cdr3_aa: CSVGRGDRADTQYF
cdr3_nt: TGCAGCGTTGGGAGGGGAGATCGGGCAGATACGCAGTATTTT

v_call: TRBV2
clone_size: .
cdr3_length: 13
j_call: TRBJ2-3
d_call: .
cdr3_aa: CASSDSGGDTQYF
cdr3_nt: TGTGCCAGCAGTGACTCTGGCGGAGATACGCAGTATTTT

v_call: TRBV5-1
clone_size: .
cdr3_length: 15
j_call: TRBJ2-5
d_call: TRBD2
cdr3_aa: CASSLQAGGKETQYF
cdr3_nt: TGCGCCAGCAGCTTGCAGGCGGGGGGAAAAGAGACCCAGTACTTC

v_call: TRBV11-2
clone_size: .
cdr3_length: 13
j_call: TRBJ2-5
d_call: .
cdr3_aa: CASSRDGAGTQYF
cdr3_nt: TGTGCCAGCAGTCGGGATGGAGCGGGGACCCAGTACTTC

v_call: TRBV30
clone_size: .
cdr3_length: 14
j_call: TRBJ2-4
d_call: TRBD1
cdr3_aa: CAYLDRGTENIQYF
cdr3_nt: TGTGCCTACCTGGACAGGGGGACTGAAAACATTCAGTACTTC

v_call: TRBV11-2
clone_size: .
cdr3_length: 11
j_call: TRBJ1-2
d_call: .
cdr3_aa: CASSLSDGYTF
cdr3_nt: TGTGCCAGCAGCTTATCAGATGGCTACACCTTC

v_call: TRBV7-6
clone_size: once
cdr3_length: 16
j_call: TRBJ2-2
d_call: .
cdr3_aa: CASSQTGNGNTGELFF
cdr3_nt: TGTGCCAGCAGTCAAACGGGGAATGGGAACACCGGGGAGCTGTTTTTT

v_call: TRBV19
clone_size: once
cdr3_length: 16
j_call: TRBJ1-2
d_call: .
cdr3_aa: CASSKERARESKGYTF
cdr3_nt: TGTGCCAGTAGTAAGGAGAGGGCGCGAGAATCAAAGGGCTACACCTTC

v_call: TRBV18
clone_size: .
cdr3_length: 13
j_call: TRBJ1-5
d_call: .
cdr3_aa: CASSPGGNQPQHF
cdr3_nt: TGTGCCAGCTCACCGGGGGGGAATCAGCCCCAGCATTTT

v_call: TRBV5-1
clone_size: .
cdr3_length: 14
j_call: TRBJ1-1
d_call: TRBD1
cdr3_aa: CASSVRTGGLRGFF
cdr3_nt: TGCGCCAGCAGTGTCCGGACAGGGGGCTTGAGGGGTTTCTTT

v_call: TRBV18
clone_size: .
cdr3_length: 15
j_call: TRBJ1-2
d_call: TRBD1
cdr3_aa: CASSPEGRGDYGYTF
cdr3_nt: TGTGCCAGCTCACCGGAGGGCAGGGGGGACTATGGCTACACCTTC

v_call: TRBV6-4
clone_size: .
cdr3_length: 17
j_call: TRBJ1-3
d_call: .
cdr3_aa: CASSDRQAGSSGNTIYF
cdr3_nt: TGTGCCAGCAGTGACCGACAGGCCGGATCCTCTGGAAACACCATATATTTT

v_call: TRBV4-3
clone_size: .
cdr3_length: 16
j_call: TRBJ1-2
d_call: TRBD1
cdr3_aa: CASSQVWTGGDYGYTF
cdr3_nt: TGCGCCAGCAGCCAAGTGTGGACAGGGGGCGACTATGGCTACACCTTC

v_call: TRBV7-2
clone_size: .
cdr3_length: 15
j_call: TRBJ1-2
d_call: .
cdr3_aa: CASSLVGDRRYGYTF
cdr3_nt: TGTGCCAGCAGCTTAGTTGGTGACAGACGCTATGGCTACACCTTC

v_call: TRBV7-2
clone_size: .
cdr3_length: 18
j_call: TRBJ2-1
d_call: TRBD2
cdr3_aa: CASSFPTSGGVSYNEQFF
cdr3_nt: TGTGCCAGCAGCTTCCCGACTAGCGGGGGAGTCTCCTACAATGAGCAGTTCTTC

v_call: TRBV19
clone_size: once
cdr3_length: 12
j_call: TRBJ1-2
d_call: .
cdr3_aa: CASSTYRNGYTF
cdr3_nt: TGTGCCAGTAGTACCTACAGAAATGGCTACACCTTC

v_call: TRBV5-1
clone_size: .
cdr3_length: 14
j_call: TRBJ2-3
d_call: TRBD2
cdr3_aa: CASSTTSGTDTQYF
cdr3_nt: TGCGCCAGCAGCACTACTAGCGGGACAGATACGCAGTATTTT

v_call: TRBV9
clone_size: .
cdr3_length: 14
j_call: TRBJ1-1
d_call: .
cdr3_aa: CASSVGPVNTEAFF
cdr3_nt: TGTGCCAGCAGCGTAGGGCCAGTGAACACTGAAGCTTTCTTT

v_call: TRBV27
clone_size: .
cdr3_length: 14
j_call: TRBJ1-6
d_call: .
cdr3_aa: CASSSGQYNSPLHF
cdr3_nt: TGTGCCAGCAGTTCTGGACAGTATAATTCACCCCTCCACTTT

v_call: TRBV11-2
clone_size: .
cdr3_length: 13
j_call: TRBJ1-5
d_call: .
cdr3_aa: CASSLQGNQPQHF
cdr3_nt: TGTGCCAGCAGCTTACAGGGGAATCAGCCCCAGCATTTT